A single sample gave rise to the 28 T cell receptor beta chains below, sequenced in a study of T cell repertoires in cytomegalovirus infection. Each CDR3 protein is one row after TCRdb ran MiXCR on the reads. This table holds about 310,000 distinct CDR3 sequences, 17% found once. Sequences were obtained from PBMCs. These receptors all stem from a human donor in good health (CMV status not recorded). Some clones in this sample may be carry-over from other donors' samples.

This clonotype came up many times. The chain employs TRBV6-1 and TRBJ1-1; D is perhaps TRBD1 (6 bases). The germline V gene has CDR1 MNHNS and CDR2 SASEGT. V was shortened by 8 bases and J by 10 bases, with 23 bases between the two germline ends. The CDR3 has 14 residues. For the CDR3, the DNA is TGTGCCAGCTCTGGAGGCGGGGCTGGACAGTCAGCTTTCTTT. Its translation is CASSGGGAGQSAFF.

The chain employs TRBV4-1 and TRBJ1-2; D ambiguous. There are 16 residues in the CDR3. Trimming stripped 1 base from V and 2 bases from J, with 14 bases between. CDR1 and CDR2 (germline): MGHRA, YSYEKL. In nucleotides, the CDR3 is TGCGCCAGCAGCCAAGGCCCCGGCAGGACCAACTATGGCTACACCTTC. Translated, it gives CASSQGPGRTNYGYTF.

The chain is built from TRBV11-2 and TRBJ2-1; 7 bases are a match to TRBD1. The CDR3 length is 15 residues. Trimming at V came to 1 base and at J to 4 bases, leaving 4 bases not matched to a gene. The germline CDR1 and CDR2 sequences are SGHAT and FQNNGV. As DNA, the CDR3 is TGTGCCAGCAGCTTAGTTTTCAGGGGGTACAATGAGCAGTTCTTC. Translation: CASSLVFRGYNEQFF.

This clonotype was seen repeatedly, ten times or more. The CDR3: CASSLALAGDHLYNEQFF. CDR3 in DNA: TGTGCCAGCAGCTTAGCCCTAGCGGGGGACCACCTCTACAATGAGCAGTTCTTC. The V call is TRBV7-9, the J call TRBJ2-1; 10 bases are a match to TRBD2. The CDR3 consists of 18 residues. Germline CDR1 reads SEHNR; CDR2 reads FQNEAQ (reference sequence). Germline trimming cut 0 bases from V and 3 bases from J; bases unmatched to any gene: 8. The entire variable domain, with the rest obtained from reference TRBV7-9 and TRBJ2-1, is as follows: DTGVSQNPRHKITKRGQNVTFRCDPISEHNRLYWYRQTLGQGPEFLTYFQNEAQLEKSRLLSDRFSAERPKGSFSTLEIQRTEQGDSAMYLCASSLALAGDHLYNEQFFGPGTRLTVL.

This clonotype appeared a few times. This chain connects TRBV20-1 to TRBJ1-2; D ambiguous. CDR1 DFQATT and CDR2 SNEGSKA come from the germline V gene (reference sequence). The CDR3 totals 16 residues. V was clipped by 0 bases and J by 8 bases, with 22 bases between them. The CDR3 loop reads CSARDLDNLRSRGYTF. The CDR3 bases are TGCAGTGCTAGAGATCTCGACAACTTGAGGTCTCGGGGCTACACCTTC.

This chain connects TRBV9 to TRBJ1-6; unclear D gene. This CDR3 is built from 15 residues. In germline, CDR1 is SGDLS, CDR2 YYNGEE. The V and J ends lost 3 bases and 6 bases respectively, with 13 bases between them. The CDR3 DNA follows: TGTGCCAGCAGCGCCTCGGTAATGGGTAATTCACCCCTCCACTTT. It translates to CASSASVMGNSPLHF.

Of note for this clonotype: This clone may be a read error of a much larger clone one base away. Here the CDR3 omits its conserved ending phenylalanine or tryptophan, so a read error is the likely source. CDR3 region: CASSHGTHGEQFC. The CDR3 coding sequence is TGTGCCAGCAGCCACGGCACACATGGGGAGCAGTTCTGC. The chain carries TRBV12-3 or TRBV12-4 and TRBJ2-1; no clear D. CDR3 length: 13 amino acids. V gave up 6 bases and J gave up 10 bases, with 16 bases separating them.

The chain carries TRBV28 and TRBJ1-2; 9 nucleotides align to TRBD1. Germline V gene data show CDR1 as MDHEN and CDR2 as SYDVKM. With 7 bases clipped from V and 3 bases from J, the junction kept 9 bases outside the gene matches. The CDR3 is 15 residues long. DNA of the CDR3: TGTGCCAGCATCAGTGGGACAGGGTCTTACTATGGCTACACCTTC. This gives the protein CASISGTGSYYGYTF.

The CDR3 bases are TGCAGTGCTAGAGCCGGACAGGCCTACGAGCAGTACTTC. This sequence encodes CSARAGQAYEQYF. The V gene is TRBV20-1, the J gene TRBJ2-7, with 7 bases that match TRBD1. This CDR3 contains 13 residues. Germline V CDR1 and CDR2: DFQATT, SNEGSKA (reference sequence). V was clipped by 1 base and J by 2 bases; unmatched bases: 2.

The chain links TRBV19 to TRBJ2-2; D gene ambiguous. The CDR3 covers 13 residues. Germline assignment: CDR1 LNHDA and CDR2 SQIVND (reference sequence). Trimming stripped 8 bases from V and 0 bases from J, with 7 bases between. The CDR3 DNA follows: TGTGCCAGTGCCGGGCCGAACACCGGGGAGCTGTTTTTT. It yields the protein CASAGPNTGELFF.

This clonotype has a count of ten or more. The rearrangement joins TRBV19 to TRBJ1-1; D may be TRBD1 (6 bases). Trimming removed 2 bases from V and 3 bases from J, with 25 bases in between. The germline CDR1 and CDR2 sequences are LNHDA and SQIVND (reference sequence). This CDR3 is built from 19 residues. CDR3 protein: CASSIIGSRGVGKDTEAFF. In DNA form, the CDR3 reads TGTGCCAGTAGTATAATTGGATCCAGGGGCGTAGGGAAGGACACTGAAGCTTTCTTT.

At least ten counts were recorded for this clonotype. The gene calls are TRBV28 and TRBJ2-3, with 10 bases aligning to TRBD2. Germline V gene lookup returns CDR1 MDHEN and CDR2 SYDVKM. J lost 7 bases, V lost 3 bases, and 16 bases had no gene match. The CDR3 is made up of 18 amino acids. CDR3 DNA: TGTGCCAGCAGTTTGGGTGTCCGTGACGAGCGGGGGGGCTATACGCAGTATTTT. It encodes CASSLGVRDERGGYTQYF.

The chain links TRBV12-5 to TRBJ2-3; D is possibly TRBD1 (6 bases). CDR1 LGHNT and CDR2 FRNRAP come from the germline V gene. This CDR3 spans 15 amino acids. V lost 5 bases and J 0 bases, leaving 12 bases between the germline ends. This CDR3 is CASGTTGSSTDTQYF. CDR3 nucleotide sequence: TGTGCTAGTGGTACCACAGGGTCTAGCACAGATACGCAGTATTTT.

This sequence joins TRBV28 and TRBJ1-3; possible D gene TRBD1, 5 bases. The CDR3 consists of 15 residues. V was clipped by 5 bases and J by 0 bases, with 11 bases between them. Per the germline V gene, CDR1 is MDHEN and CDR2 is SYDVKM. The CDR3 DNA sequence: TGTGCCAGCAGTCCTTACGACAGCTCTGGAAACACCATATATTTT. Its protein is CASSPYDSSGNTIYF.

This clonotype was seen more than once but under ten times. The rearrangement uses TRBV5-1 and TRBJ2-2, with D unresolved. The germline V gene has CDR1 SGHRS and CDR2 YFSETQ. This CDR3 has 14 amino acids. V lost 4 bases and J lost 5, with 12 bases in between. CDR3 nucleotide sequence: TGCGCCAGCAGCCTCCTAGGATTGACCGGGGAGCTGTTTTTT. The encoded protein is CASSLLGLTGELFF.

The rearrangement joins TRBV27 to TRBJ2-7; D is perhaps TRBD2 (7 bases). The length of the CDR3 is 14 residues. Germline CDR1 reads MNHEY; CDR2 reads SMNVEV (reference sequence). Trimming cost V 6 bases and J 2 bases, with 14 bases left between them. CDR3 coding DNA: TGTGCCAGCAGCCCGGGGGGCTATACCTACGAGCAGTACTTC. Encoded protein: CASSPGGYTYEQYF.

Only a few counts were recorded for this clonotype. The DNA for the CDR3 is TGTGCCAGCAGTTACGTTCCGGGGTACACGGCTAATCAGCCCCAGCATTTT. Translating it yields CASSYVPGYTANQPQHF. The V call is TRBV6-2 or TRBV6-3, the J call TRBJ1-5; D remains ambiguous. Trimming left V 2 bases short and J 4 bases short, with 18 bases between. Germline V gene sequence: CDR1 MNHEY, CDR2 SVGEGT. The CDR3 is 17 residues long.

This CDR3 is CSARDQDRVDSPLHF. The CDR3 DNA reads as TGCAGTGCAAGGGACCAGGACAGGGTGGATTCACCCCTCCACTTT. V gene TRBV20-1 combines with J gene TRBJ1-6, with TRBD1 matching 8 bases. The germline gives CDR1 DFQATT, CDR2 SNEGSKA (reference sequence). The CDR3 contains 15 residues. V was clipped by 6 bases and J by 8 bases; unmatched bases: 12.

This clonotype was recorded at least ten times. This chain connects TRBV11-2 to TRBJ2-7, with D perhaps given as TRBD1 or TRBD2 (5 bases each). The germline gives CDR1 SGHAT, CDR2 FQNNGV. Between the trimmed V and J ends, which lost 2 bases and 2 bases, there was a span of 13 bases. The CDR3 totals 15 residues. The DNA of the CDR3 is TGTGCCAGCAGCTTATTCGGGACGGGGACCTACGAGCAGTACTTC. It encodes CASSLFGTGTYEQYF. Full variable domain (remainder filled in from reference TRBV11-2 and TRBJ2-7): EAGVAQSPRYKIIEKRQSVAFWCNPISGHATLYWYQQILGQGPKLLIQFQNNGVVDDSQLPKDRFSAERLKGVDSTLKIQPAKLEDSAVYLCASSLFGTGTYEQYFGPGTRLTVT.

The chain combines TRBV19 with TRBJ2-1, with 9 positions matching TRBD1. CDR3 length: 15 residues. Germline V lookup: CDR1 LNHDA, CDR2 SQIVND (reference sequence). Germline trimming cut 3 bases from V and 9 bases from J; bases unmatched to any gene: 9. The CDR3 sequence is CASSITGGALTEQFF. Here the CDR3 DNA reads TGTGCCAGTAGTATCACAGGGGGCGCACTCACTGAGCAGTTCTTC.

This clonotype appeared many times. The chain carries TRBV7-2 and TRBJ1-2; D remains unclear. The CDR3 spans 14 residues. Trimming cost V 1 base and J 4 bases, with 10 bases left between them. Looked up from germline, CDR1 is SGHTA and CDR2 is FQGNSA. CDR3 sequence reads: CASSLGQVGYGYTF. DNA of the CDR3: TGTGCCAGCAGCTTAGGGCAGGTTGGCTATGGCTACACCTTC.

On this clonotype itself: Just one base apart from a much larger clone, this may be a read error. This chain uses TRBV7-2 with TRBJ2-7; D is ambiguous. There are 14 residues in the CDR3. With 0 bases removed from V and 0 bases from J, the gap between germline ends came to 6 bases. The germline V gene has CDR1 SGHTA and CDR2 FQGNSA. CDR3 in DNA: TGTGCCAGCAGCTTAGCAGACTTCTCCTACGAGCAGTACTTC. Residues: CASSLADFSYEQYF.

This clonotype was counted only a few times. The chain carries TRBV7-2 and TRBJ1-2; D is unclear. The CDR3 loop spans 13 amino acids. The V gene's germline CDR1 is SGHTA and CDR2 FQGNSA. V lost 1 base to trimming and J lost 8 bases, with 11 bases between them. The CDR3 sequence is CASSLGNFGGYTF. Here the CDR3 DNA reads TGTGCCAGCAGCTTAGGGAATTTTGGAGGCTACACCTTC.

CDR3 DNA sequence: TGTGCCAGCAGCTTAGACGGGGGCGTCAAAGCTTTCTTT. Translating it yields CASSLDGGVKAFF. J is TRBJ1-1 and V is TRBV11-2; TRBD1 is a possible D gene (6 bases). Trimming stripped 0 bases from V and 9 bases from J, with 11 bases between. This CDR3 region has 13 residues. From germline, CDR1 is SGHAT and CDR2 FQNNGV.

This clonotype was seen at least ten times. V gene TRBV12-3 or TRBV12-4 combines with J gene TRBJ2-1, with 9 nucleotides matching TRBD2. After removal of 8 bases from V and 0 bases from J, the junction contained 8 bases not matched to a gene. The CDR3 is 16 residues long. The CDR3 is CASRLAGRSSYNEQFF. Written as DNA, the CDR3 is TGTGCCAGCCGGCTAGCGGGGAGGAGCTCCTACAATGAGCAGTTCTTC.

This clonotype was counted at least ten times. The chain has TRBV6-2 or TRBV6-3 and TRBJ2-1; TRBD1 might be the D (5 bases). Germline V gives CDR1 MNHEY, CDR2 SVGEGT. The V end was cut by 2 bases, the J end by 2 bases, with 10 bases between. The CDR3 length is 15 residues. The CDR3 DNA follows: TGTGCCAGCAGTTACATCAGGGTAGCCTACAATGAGCAGTTCTTC. Its translation: CASSYIRVAYNEQFF.

CDR3 in amino acids: CASGGPNTGELFF. The CDR3 DNA follows: TGTGCCAGCGGGGGGCCGAACACCGGGGAGCTGTTTTTT. The V and J genes are TRBV28 and TRBJ2-2; D tentatively fits TRBD1 or TRBD2 (6 bases each). This CDR3 has 13 residues. V lost 8 bases to trimming and J lost 0 bases, with 7 bases between them. Germline lookup yields CDR1 MDHEN and CDR2 SYDVKM.

The chain links TRBV6-6 to TRBJ1-1; D gene ambiguous. Germline-derived CDR1 and CDR2 are MNHNY and SVGAGI (reference sequence). V lost 5 bases, J lost 0 bases, and 10 bases lay in between. The CDR3 runs 14 residues. The CDR3 DNA follows: TGTGCCAGCAGTCAGGACCAGATGAACACTGAAGCTTTCTTT. Residues: CASSQDQMNTEAFF.